One sample yielded the 17 T cell receptor beta chains listed below, sequenced in a study of T cell responses to AZD1222 COVID-19 vaccine. Produced via immunoSEQ multiplex PCR; TCRdb's table is partial and in-frame only. The sample has 100,000 to 120,000 clones; 80% to 95% are singletons. Sequenced here: peripheral blood, sampled 28 days after the second AZD1222 dose. The receptors were gathered from an adult who received the AZD1222 COVID-19 vaccine.

The chain is built from TRBV4-3 and TRBJ2-7; 11 bases map to TRBD1. Germline CDR1 LGHNA, CDR2 YSLEER. V was pared by 0 bases and J by 0 bases, with 10 bases of the junction left unmatched. CDR3 length equals 19 residues. The CDR3 region is CASSQEWTGGSGLSYEQYF. The CDR3 region has the DNA TGCGCCAGCAGCCAAGAGTGGACAGGGGGCTCGGGACTCTCCTACGAGCAGTACTTC.

The CDR3 bases are TGCGCCAGCAGCCAAGAGGGGGCGGTGCAGTTCTTC. Its translation is CASSQEGAVQFF. The chain couples TRBV4-3 to TRBJ2-1; tentative D call: TRBD1 (6 bases). The CDR3 spans 12 residues. The ends were cut back, 0 bases at V and 12 bases at J, with 9 bases in the middle. Germline lookup yields CDR1 LGHNA and CDR2 YSLEER.

This clone was observed once. V gene TRBV3-1 (or the pseudogene TRBV3-2) combines with J gene TRBJ1-6, with unresolved D. The CDR3 is 17 residues long. CDR1 and CDR2 from the germline V gene are LGHDT and YNNKEL (reference sequence). The V gene lost 3 bases and the J gene lost 5 bases, with 17 bases spanning the gap. Here the CDR3 DNA reads TGTGCCAGCAGCCAGGGTCGCTGGCCAGCGAATAATTCACCCCTCCACTTT. Its protein product is CASSQGRWPANNSPLHF.

The rearrangement links TRBV10-2 to TRBJ1-4, with TRBD1 identical over 9 bases. The germline V gene encodes CDR1 WSHSY and CDR2 SAAADI. The CDR3 has 14 residues. V shed 6 bases, J shed 7 bases, and the junction held 6 bases outside the gene matches. This CDR3 reads CASRSGTGFEKLFF. The CDR3 DNA is TGCGCCAGCAGGAGCGGGACAGGGTTTGAAAAACTGTTTTTT.

The chain couples TRBV19 to TRBJ2-7; TRBD2 aligns across 11 bases. The CDR3 is made up of 15 amino acids. Trimming at V came to 5 bases and at J to 3 bases, leaving 6 bases not matched to a gene. Germline V lookup: CDR1 LNHDA, CDR2 SQIVND (reference sequence). CDR3 in amino acids: CASSWGTSGIYEQYF. For the CDR3, the DNA is TGTGCCAGTAGTTGGGGGACTAGCGGTATCTACGAGCAGTACTTC.

This chain connects TRBV2 to TRBJ2-3; no clear D. CDR1 SNHLY and CDR2 FYNNEI come from the germline V gene. This CDR3 has 15 residues. V was clipped by 4 bases and J by 3 bases, with 14 bases between them. CDR3 sequence reads: CASSGHWEETDTQYF. CDR3 DNA: TGTGCCAGCAGTGGTCACTGGGAAGAGACAGATACGCAGTATTTT.

V is TRBV19 and J is TRBJ1-6; D is undetermined. The germline V and J ends were trimmed by 6 bases and 0 bases, with 12 bases remaining between them. The CDR3 loop spans 16 amino acids. CDR1 is LNHDA, CDR2 SQIVND, per germline (reference sequence). The CDR3 region has the DNA TGTGCCAGTAGGGTGGTCTTCAGCTCCTATAATTCACCCCTCCACTTT. This gives the protein CASRVVFSSYNSPLHF. Complete variable domain (other parts from reference TRBV19 and TRBJ1-6): DGGITQSPKYLFRKEGQNVTLSCEQNLNHDAMYWYRQDPGQGLRLIYYSQIVNDFQKGDIAEGYSVSREKKESFPLTVTSAQKNPTAFYLCASRVVFSSYNSPLHFGNGTRLTVT.

This chain uses TRBV5-4 with TRBJ1-6; a possible D gene is TRBD1 (5 bases). The CDR3 length is 15 residues. Trimming stripped 3 bases from V and 7 bases from J, with 14 bases between. CDR1 is SGHNT, CDR2 YYREEE, per germline (reference sequence). The CDR3 sequence: CASSSPGRVNSPLHF. Here the CDR3 DNA reads TGTGCCAGCAGCTCGCCGGGACGGGTGAATTCACCCCTCCACTTT.

The chain is built from TRBV7-8 and TRBJ1-1; a weak D match, TRBD1 (5 bases). CDR3 length: 15 amino acids. Germline lookup yields CDR1 SGHVS and CDR2 FQNEAQ. V lost 4 bases to trimming and J lost 0 bases, with 12 bases between them. The CDR3 coding sequence is TGTGCCAGCAGCTATGCCGGGACCCTGAACACTGAAGCTTTCTTT. Amino acids: CASSYAGTLNTEAFF.

This sequence joins TRBV7-2 and TRBJ1-5, with no clear D. Germline CDR1 and CDR2: SGHTA and FQGNSA. CDR3 length: 15 residues. V lost 5 bases and J 3 bases, leaving 14 bases between the germline ends. The CDR3 sequence: CASSPDPRLNQPQHF. The DNA of the CDR3 is TGTGCCAGCAGCCCGGACCCTCGGCTCAATCAGCCCCAGCATTTT.

This clone turned up a few times. V usage is TRBV30 and J usage is TRBJ1-2; no firm D call. Trimming took off 3 bases at V and 4 bases at J, with 15 bases between the two ends. The CDR3 covers 14 residues. CDR1 and CDR2 (germline): GTSNPN, SVGIG (reference sequence). The CDR3 sequence: CAWRGSARSYGYTF. CDR3 nucleotides: TGTGCCTGGAGAGGCTCCGCCAGAAGCTATGGCTACACCTTC.

CDR3 coding DNA: TGTGCCAGCAGCCCGCCCCTAGCGTCCACGCGGGATGAGCAGTTCTTC. It yields the protein CASSPPLASTRDEQFF. V usage is TRBV7-9 and J usage is TRBJ2-1, with D possibly being TRBD2 (6 bases). The CDR3 sequence is 16 residues long. In germline, CDR1 is SEHNR, CDR2 FQNEAQ (reference sequence). V was shortened by 5 bases and J by 8 bases, with 22 bases between the two germline ends. The full variable domain, rest sourced from reference TRBV7-9 and TRBJ2-1, is DTGVSQNPRHKITKRGQNVTFRCDPISEHNRLYWYRQTLGQGPEFLTYFQNEAQLEKSRLLSDRFSAERPKGSFSTLEIQRTEQGDSAMYLCASSPPLASTRDEQFFGPGTRLTVL.

As to this clone: Other DNA sequences from this sample encode an identical CDR3 as well. V usage is TRBV5-1 and J usage is TRBJ1-2; possible D gene TRBD1, 5 bases. V gave up 0 bases and J gave up 6 bases, with 9 bases separating them. Looked up from germline, CDR1 is SGHRS and CDR2 is YFSETQ. This CDR3 comprises 13 residues. The CDR3 protein is CASSLGQGDGYTF. CDR3 sequence (DNA): TGCGCCAGCAGCTTGGGTCAGGGCGATGGCTACACCTTC.

This clone occurred once. The chain is built from TRBV7-2 and TRBJ1-5; D not certain. Germline CDR1 reads SGHTA; CDR2 reads FQGNSA. This CDR3 comprises 14 residues. V lost 4 bases, J lost 0 bases, and 7 bases lay in between. Here the CDR3 reads CASSSTLSNQPQHF. CDR3 in DNA: TGTGCCAGCAGCTCTACCCTTAGCAATCAGCCCCAGCATTTT.

The chain has TRBV19 and TRBJ2-1, with 7 nucleotides matching TRBD1. With 3 bases clipped from V and 3 bases from J, the junction kept 5 bases outside the gene matches. Per the germline V gene, CDR1 is LNHDA and CDR2 is SQIVND (reference sequence). This CDR3 has 15 amino acids. This chain's CDR3 is CASSITYRGYNEQFF. In DNA form, the CDR3 reads TGTGCCAGTAGTATTACTTACAGGGGCTACAATGAGCAGTTCTTC.

The chain employs TRBV19 and TRBJ1-1, with TRBD1 identical over 11 bases. Germline V gene data show CDR1 as LNHDA and CDR2 as SQIVND (reference sequence). V trimming: 6 bases; J trimming: 6 bases; junction bases outside the gene matches: 6. This CDR3 is 14 amino acids long. In DNA form, the CDR3 reads TGTGCCAGTAGGGGGACAGGGGGTATCGCTGAAGCTTTCTTT. It yields the protein CASRGTGGIAEAFF.

This chain links TRBV4-3 with TRBJ1-2, with a tentative D call TRBD1 (5 bases). V was clipped by 0 bases and J by 1 base, with 18 bases between them. The CDR3 consists of 18 residues. In germline, CDR1 is LGHNA, CDR2 YSLEER. Here the CDR3 DNA reads TGCGCCAGCAGCCAAGATTATTGGGGGGGAGGGCGTAACTATGGCTACACCTTC. Translation: CASSQDYWGGGRNYGYTF.